A selection of T cell receptor beta chains follows, all from one sample in a study of cytomegalovirus exposure and HLA in healthy donors. Generated by immunoSEQ multiplex PCR, the TCRdb table keeps only in-frame clones and is missing some. The data show under 150,000 clones, 60% to 85% seen once. Sequenced: PBMCs. The receptors shown here come from a young man in good health and CMV-seronegative. Each CDR3 is given with its conserved first and last residue.

v_call: TRBV18
cdr3_aa: CASSPRAGQGDSYGYTF

v_call: TRBV9
cdr3_aa: CASSVGGMTEAFF

v_call: TRBV19
cdr3_aa: CASSTAAGARDTQYF

v_call: TRBV27
cdr3_aa: CASSFNSGNTIYF

v_call: TRBV9
cdr3_aa: CASSVASSYNEQFF

v_call: TRBV7-6
cdr3_aa: CASSLATDEQYF

v_call: TRBV5-1
cdr3_aa: CASSLDRLREQFF

v_call: TRBV4-3
cdr3_aa: CASSPSQVGSSYEQYF

v_call: TRBV28
cdr3_aa: CATSGQGRGAGSPLHF

v_call: TRBV6-1
cdr3_aa: CASSESPGGETEAFF

v_call: TRBV28
cdr3_aa: CASVPGGRSYNSPLHF

v_call: TRBV9
cdr3_aa: CASSPSQWGDEQFF

v_call: TRBV14
cdr3_aa: CASSPGAPEGETQYF

v_call: TRBV30
cdr3_aa: CAFYIPGKRGHGYTF

v_call: TRBV11-2
cdr3_aa: CASSFERSSYNEQFF

v_call: TRBV18
cdr3_aa: CASSPQTGGVGELFF